What follows is one T cell receptor (beta chain) and its context. The authors amplified TCRs for about 20 PCR cycles with a constant-region primer and a V-primer adapter. MiXCR, run by TCRdb on the reads, gives a single entry per CDR3 protein. The sample carries 50,000 or so distinct CDR3 sequences, roughly 33% recorded once. The data belong to a study of low-dose radiotherapy and immunotherapy resistance in tumors. Stated time point: after trial treatment. Treatment here: LDRT plus nivolumab, ipilimumab, low-dose cyclophosphamide and aspirin (RACIN trial). The CDR3 sequence is 14 residues long. Trimming cost V 3 bases and J 10 bases; bases outside gene matches: 4. Germline V gene sequence: CDR1 MNHEY, CDR2 SMNVEV (reference sequence).

V is TRBV27 and J is TRBJ2-1; TRBD2 agrees at 12 bases. The receptor was derived from a male donor with rectosigmoid adenocarcinoma. The specimen was PBMCs, collected after low-dose radiotherapy plus immunotherapy. CDR3 protein: CASSFLAGGREQFF. The DNA for the CDR3 is TGTGCCAGCAGTTTCCTAGCGGGAGGGCGGGAGCAGTTCTTC.